Following are 4 T cell receptor beta chains from one sample sequenced in a study of T-cell reconstitution after alpha-beta-depleted transplantation in children. Researchers prepared the TCRbeta library using unique molecular identifiers, the study reports. TCRdb itself ran the PCR reads through MiXCR, one entry per CDR3 protein. The table has over 85,000 distinct CDR3 sequences, 5% to 6% seen once. The sequencing used PBMCs, mostly from graft donor cells, collected 60 days after TCRalphabeta/CD19-depleted stem cell transplant. The receptor source for this set is a female patient aged 2 to 10 who had a stem cell transplant for Fanconi anemia, so the T cells may come from the graft donor.

V is TRBV19 and J is TRBJ2-1; D unclear. Germline assignment: CDR1 LNHDA and CDR2 SQIVND (reference sequence). The CDR3 contains 11 residues. V lost 7 bases and J 5 bases, leaving 6 bases between the germline ends. The CDR3 nucleotides are TGTGCCAGTATCTTGGACAATGAGCAGTTCTTC. This gives the protein CASILDNEQFF.

This clonotype occurred a few times. The rearrangement joins TRBV5-5 to TRBJ2-1; D is perhaps TRBD1 (7 bases). V lost 3 bases, J lost 4 bases, and 17 bases lay in between. The CDR3 covers 16 residues. Per the germline V gene, CDR1 is SGHKS and CDR2 is YYEKEE (reference sequence). Here the CDR3 reads CASSSAGGKAYNEQFF. Here the CDR3 DNA reads TGTGCCAGCAGCTCAGCAGGGGGGAAGGCGTACAATGAGCAGTTCTTC.

This clonotype occurred many times. The chain employs TRBV3-1 and TRBJ2-5, with a weak D call TRBD1 (5 bases). V lost 0 bases and J 5 bases, leaving 13 bases between the germline ends. The CDR3 runs 15 residues. CDR1 LGHDT and CDR2 YNNKEL come from the germline V gene (reference sequence). Here the CDR3 reads CASSQEGVRWETQYF. The CDR3 DNA sequence: TGTGCCAGCAGCCAAGAAGGGGTTCGATGGGAGACCCAGTACTTC.

This clonotype was detected many times. This chain connects TRBV30 to TRBJ2-7, with TRBD2 matching 11 bases. Per the germline V gene, CDR1 is GTSNPN and CDR2 is SVGIG (reference sequence). The CDR3 extends over 15 amino acids. V lost 0 bases to trimming and J lost 3 bases; unmatched junction nucleotides: 4. The CDR3, as DNA: TGTGCCTGGAGTGTACAACTAGCGGGGGTCTACGAGCAGTACTTC. It codes for CAWSVQLAGVYEQYF.